This TCR beta chain comes out of a study of T cell repertoires in cytomegalovirus infection. Overall study context: Public TCR beta signatures were indicative of both CMV infection and a matching HLA type.

The sample holds many counts of this clonotype. Trimming left V 7 bases short and J 0 bases short, with 11 bases between. In germline, CDR1 is SGHKS, CDR2 YYEKEE (reference sequence). The CDR3 is made up of 15 amino acids. MiXCR, applied by TCRdb to the reads, yields one record per CDR3 protein. The table records about 200,000 distinct CDR3 sequences, nearly 9.5% of them present only once. This clonotype was obtained from a human donor in good health (CMV status not recorded). Some clones in this sample may be carry-over from other donors' samples. The rearrangement joins TRBV5-5 to TRBJ1-6; the D is unclear. The source material was PBMCs. The CDR3 DNA is TGTGCCAGCGGTGTAGAGGGCTCCTATAATTCACCCCTCCACTTT. This encodes CASGVEGSYNSPLHF. The full variable domain, in which reference TRBV5-5 and TRBJ1-6 provide the parts outside the CDR3, is DAGVTQSPTHLIKTRGQQVTLRCSPISGHKSVSWYQQVLGQGPQFIFQYYEKEERGRGNFPDRFSARQFPNYSSELNVNALLLGDSALYLCASGVEGSYNSPLHFGNGTRLTVT.